The 30 T cell receptor beta chains below all came from one sample that was sequenced in a study of T cells after somatic rescue of genetic block. This table comes from immunoSEQ multiplex PCR, and its TCRdb copy is limited to in-frame clones, with some not included. The sample contains around 50,000 clones, approximately 96% of which appear only once. The sequencing sample was made of peripheral blood mononuclear cells (PBMCs). These receptors were taken from a child younger than two.

The chain uses TRBV4-1 and TRBJ2-7; TRBD2 aligns across 9 bases. V shed 1 base, J shed 7 bases, and the junction held 8 bases outside the gene matches. There are 15 residues in the CDR3. The germline V gene has CDR1 MGHRA and CDR2 YSYEKL. CDR3 coding DNA: TGCGCCAGCAGCCAAGTTGCGGGAGGGCCGGAAGAGCAGTACTTC. Its protein is CASSQVAGGPEEQYF.

The chain uses TRBV2 and TRBJ2-3; 13 nucleotides match TRBD2. V gave up 8 bases and J gave up 7 bases; unmatched junction bases: 3. The length of the CDR3 is 13 residues. Germline CDR1 is SNHLY and CDR2 is FYNNEI. CDR3 sequence: CASGTSGKHTQYF. CDR3 coding DNA: TGTGCCAGCGGGACTAGCGGGAAGCATACGCAGTATTTT.

The CDR3 bases are TGTGCCAGCAGCTTAGGCCGGCTAGCGGGGAGGTGGGAGACCCAGTACTTC. Translated: CASSLGRLAGRWETQYF. The rearrangement uses TRBV13 and TRBJ2-5; the match to TRBD2 covers 9 bases. The trim removed 0 bases at V and 5 bases at J, leaving 10 bases unmatched. The CDR3 consists of 17 residues. CDR1 PRHDT and CDR2 FYEKMQ come from the germline V gene (reference sequence).

The chain combines TRBV5-1 with TRBJ1-2; maybe TRBD1 (6 bases). Germline V gives CDR1 SGHRS, CDR2 YFSETQ. Deletions cut 2 bases from V and 0 bases from J, with 11 bases between. CDR3 length equals 15 residues. CDR3 in amino acids: CASSFEGTTNYGYTF. Here the CDR3 DNA reads TGCGCCAGCAGCTTCGAGGGGACAACTAACTATGGCTACACCTTC.

The chain is built from TRBV15 and TRBJ1-2; 9 positions match TRBD1. With 3 bases clipped from V and 5 bases from J, the junction kept 1 base outside the gene matches. This CDR3 contains 13 residues. Germline V gene lookup returns CDR1 LNHNV and CDR2 YYDKDF (reference sequence). The CDR3 loop is CATSSGTGYGYTF. The CDR3 nucleotides are TGTGCCACCAGCAGCGGGACAGGGTATGGCTACACCTTC.

The chain couples TRBV7-5 to TRBJ2-7; TRBD1 is the table's D call, not checked against the DNA. TRBV7-5 is described as a pseudogene. The CDR3 has 11 amino acids. The CDR3 DNA reads TGTGTCAGAAGACACTCCTACGAGCAGTACTTC. This gives the protein CVRRHSYEQYF.

About this clone: The junction does not match germline at one end; this may be a read error. Here the CDR3 DNA reads TGCGCCAGCAGCCAAGACCCCTCCAGGGCCTCCCACAATGAGCAGTTCTTC. Translation: CASSQDPSRASHNEQFF. This chain connects TRBV4-1 to TRBJ2-1; tentative D call: TRBD1 (5 bases). Per the germline V gene, CDR1 is MGHRA and CDR2 is YSYEKL. The CDR3 spans 17 residues.

This chain links TRBV21-1 with TRBJ1-5; the table names TRBD1, a call not compared with the DNA. TRBV21-1 is shown as a pseudogene. The CDR3 covers 12 residues. The CDR3: CASSKQGQPQHF. The CDR3 nucleotides are TGTGCCAGCAGCAAACAGGGTCAGCCCCAGCATTTT.

The chain employs TRBV30 and TRBJ1-6, with 9 bases matching TRBD1. The ends lost 7 bases at V and 9 bases at J; junction bases unmatched: 10. The germline gives CDR1 GTSNPN, CDR2 SVGIG (reference sequence). CDR3 length equals 14 residues. The CDR3 coding sequence is TGTGCCTCCACCGGGACAGGGAGGGTTTCACCCCTCCACTTT. Its translation is CASTGTGRVSPLHF.

The V gene is TRBV5-1, the J gene TRBJ2-3; 8 bases map to TRBD2. CDR1 is SGHRS and CDR2 is YFSETQ in the germline V gene. With 1 base clipped from V and 3 bases from J, the junction kept 10 bases outside the gene matches. This CDR3 contains 17 residues. The CDR3 loop reads CASSLFPGGELTDTQYF. The CDR3 coding sequence is TGCGCCAGCAGCTTGTTTCCGGGAGGGGAATTAACAGATACGCAGTATTTT.

The V and J genes are TRBV9 and TRBJ1-2; 9 bases fit TRBD1. Germline CDR1 reads SGDLS; CDR2 reads YYNGEE. The CDR3 loop spans 16 amino acids. With 7 bases clipped from V and 4 bases from J, the junction kept 14 bases outside the gene matches. The CDR3 region has the DNA TGTGCCAGCTGCCTGGGACAGGGAGGGGATATCTATGGCTACACCTTC. Translation gives CASCLGQGGDIYGYTF.

The V and J genes are TRBV7-2 and TRBJ2-3, with TRBD2 matching over 7 bases. After removal of 2 bases from V and 0 bases from J, the junction contained 11 bases not matched to a gene. This CDR3 region has 18 residues. The germline V gene has CDR1 SGHTA and CDR2 FQGNSA. The CDR3: CASSLLTRGIASTDTQYF. Here the CDR3 DNA reads TGTGCCAGCAGCTTATTAACGCGGGGGATAGCGAGCACAGATACGCAGTATTTT.

V usage is TRBV5-5 and J usage is TRBJ1-3; 9 bases are shared with TRBD1. Germline lookup yields CDR1 SGHKS and CDR2 YYEKEE (reference sequence). This CDR3 contains 15 residues. The V gene end was trimmed by 0 bases and the J gene end by 4 bases; junction bases not matched to a gene: 2. The CDR3 reads CASSLAGTGGNTIYF. As DNA, the CDR3 is TGTGCCAGCAGCTTGGCCGGGACAGGGGGAAACACCATATATTTT.

The rearrangement links TRBV7-6 to TRBJ2-7; TRBD2 matches 8 bases. Per germline, CDR1 SGHVS and CDR2 FNYEAQ. CDR3 size: 15 residues. V gave up 1 base and J gave up 2 bases; unmatched junction bases: 4. Here the CDR3 DNA reads TGTGCCAGCAGCTTAGGTGTAGCGGGAACCTACGAGCAGTACTTC. As protein: CASSLGVAGTYEQYF.

This sequence joins TRBV5-1 and TRBJ1-1, with TRBD1 as a possible D gene (6 bases). V was shortened by 7 bases and J by 7 bases, with 8 bases between the two germline ends. Germline V lookup: CDR1 SGHRS, CDR2 YFSETQ. The CDR3 is 10 residues long. CDR3 sequence reads: CASRQVEAFF. DNA for the CDR3: TGCGCCAGCCGACAGGTTGAAGCTTTCTTT.

The CDR3 sequence is CASSFTSTGELFF. The CDR3 coding sequence is TGTGCCAGCAGCTTTACTAGCACCGGGGAGCTGTTTTTT. The chain has TRBV5-4 and TRBJ2-2; a possible D gene is TRBD2 (5 bases). The germline gives CDR1 SGHNT, CDR2 YYREEE (reference sequence). Trimming removed 2 bases at V and 4 bases at J, with 6 bases between. The CDR3 consists of 13 residues.

CDR3 protein: CASSLYRGDEQYF. The CDR3 DNA reads TGTGCCAGCAGCTTGTACAGGGGTGACGAGCAGTACTTC. The chain combines TRBV5-6 with TRBJ2-7; TRBD1 aligns across 7 bases. There are 13 residues in the CDR3. Germline CDR1 is SGHDT and CDR2 is YYEEEE. Trimming at V came to 1 base and at J to 5 bases, leaving 3 bases not matched to a gene.

This chain's CDR3 is CASSLKASQGPNYGYTF. The DNA of the CDR3 is TGTGCCAGCAGTTTAAAGGCGAGTCAGGGCCCTAACTATGGCTACACCTTC. This chain connects TRBV27 to TRBJ1-2; TRBD1 is a possible D gene (5 bases). V was cut by 2 bases and J by 0 bases, with 16 bases left in between. The CDR3 has 17 residues. Germline assignment: CDR1 MNHEY and CDR2 SMNVEV (reference sequence).

In its sample, this clone was seen once. Distinct nucleotide sequences in the sample also encode this CDR3. The chain joins TRBV9 to TRBJ2-2; D gene uncertain. Germline V CDR1 and CDR2: SGDLS, YYNGEE. This CDR3 comprises 13 residues. The V and J ends lost 3 bases and 0 bases respectively, with 3 bases between them. The CDR3, as DNA: TGTGCCAGCAGCGGCACGAACACCGGGGAGCTGTTTTTT. The encoded protein is CASSGTNTGELFF.

The chain employs TRBV10-1 and TRBJ2-1; 11 bases agree with TRBD2. V trimming: 2 bases; J trimming: 8 bases; junction bases outside the gene matches: 5. The germline CDR1 and CDR2 sequences are WNHNN and SYGVQD (reference sequence). The CDR3 consists of 15 residues. CDR3 nucleotides: TGCGCCAGCAGTGAGCCTAGCGGGGGGATGCATGAGCAGTTCTTC. Protein: CASSEPSGGMHEQFF.

This clone was recorded only once. V usage is TRBV4-2 and J usage is TRBJ2-3, with a tentative D call TRBD1 (5 bases). CDR1 LGHNA and CDR2 YNFKEQ come from the germline V gene. The CDR3 is 18 residues long. The ends were cut back, 0 bases at V and 6 bases at J, with 22 bases in the middle. The DNA for the CDR3 is TGTGCCAGCAGCCAAGATAGGTACTGGACGGAGAAGGGGGATACGCAGTATTTT. Its translation: CASSQDRYWTEKGDTQYF.

The J gene is TRBJ2-3, the V gene TRBV7-9, with D perhaps matching TRBD2 (5 bases). Trimming removed 2 bases at V and 0 bases at J, with 12 bases between. The germline V gene has CDR1 SEHNR and CDR2 FQNEAQ (reference sequence). The CDR3 sequence is 16 residues long. CDR3 coding DNA: TGTGCCAGCAGCTTAAGAGGGATTTCTAGCACAGATACGCAGTATTTT. This sequence encodes CASSLRGISSTDTQYF.

The chain employs TRBV23-1 and TRBJ1-5; D may be TRBD1 (6 bases). TRBV23-1 is an ORF, with its function uncertain. The CDR3 has 19 amino acids. Trimming took off 0 bases at V and 0 bases at J, with 18 bases between the two ends. Here the CDR3 DNA reads TGCGCCAGCAGTCAATCAGGGTGCGGACAGCCCCATAGCAATCAGCCCCAGCATTTT. This gives the protein CASSQSGCGQPHSNQPQHF.

This chain uses TRBV2 with TRBJ1-4, with D perhaps matching TRBD1 (5 bases). This CDR3 has 12 residues. V shed 2 bases and J shed 12 bases, with 10 bases lying between them. The germline gives CDR1 SNHLY, CDR2 FYNNEI. The CDR3 sequence is CASSESREELFF. The DNA of the CDR3 is TGTGCCAGCAGTGAAAGCAGGGAGGAACTGTTTTTT.

This chain connects TRBV19 to TRBJ2-7; D is possibly TRBD1 (6 bases). The CDR3 sequence is 13 residues long. V was cut by 1 base and J by 4 bases, with 8 bases left in between. The germline V gene has CDR1 LNHDA and CDR2 SQIVND (reference sequence). The CDR3, as DNA: TGTGCCAGTAGTATAGCCACAGGGTACGAGCAGTACTTC. Encoded protein: CASSIATGYEQYF.

The chain combines TRBV19 with TRBJ2-5, with D tentatively TRBD2 (5 bases). CDR1 is LNHDA, CDR2 SQIVND, per germline (reference sequence). The V gene lost 4 bases and the J gene lost 5 bases, with 20 bases spanning the gap. The CDR3 runs to 16 residues. CDR3 sequence: CASSRDHLGRSETQYF. DNA for the CDR3: TGTGCCAGTAGTAGAGACCATCTGGGGAGAAGCGAGACCCAGTACTTC.

This clone was detected only a few times. CDR3: CASSEGQGYGYTF. In DNA form, the CDR3 reads TGTGCCAGCAGTGAGGGACAGGGTTATGGCTACACCTTC. V is TRBV2 and J is TRBJ1-2; 9 bases map to TRBD1. Trimming removed 3 bases from V and 5 bases from J; junction bases left unmatched: 1. Germline V gives CDR1 SNHLY, CDR2 FYNNEI. The CDR3 is 13 amino acids.

The chain carries TRBV21-1 and TRBJ2-2; whether TRBD1, the table's D call, matches the DNA was not checked. TRBV21-1 is a known pseudogene. This CDR3 has 18 residues. CDR3 sequence (DNA): TGTGCCAGCAGCAAGCCACCCGAGGCCGGGACAGGCACCGGGGAGCTGTTTTTT. Translated: CASSKPPEAGTGTGELFF.

A remark on this clone: Other DNA sequences from this sample encode an identical CDR3 as well. The CDR3 nucleotides read TGTGCCATCAGACAGGGGAACACTGAAGCTTTCTTT. Translated: CAIRQGNTEAFF. V usage is TRBV10-3 and J usage is TRBJ1-1, with D possibly being TRBD1 (6 bases). Germline assignment: CDR1 ENHRY and CDR2 SYGVKD. The V and J ends lost 6 bases and 1 base respectively, with 6 bases between them. The CDR3 length is 12 residues.

The chain uses TRBV13 and TRBJ2-7; TRBD1 aligns across 8 bases. This CDR3 is 14 amino acids long. The germline gives CDR1 PRHDT, CDR2 FYEKMQ (reference sequence). Trimming cost V 0 bases and J 2 bases; bases outside gene matches: 0. The CDR3: CASSLGQGAYEQYF. Here the CDR3 DNA reads TGTGCCAGCAGCTTAGGACAGGGGGCCTACGAGCAGTACTTC.